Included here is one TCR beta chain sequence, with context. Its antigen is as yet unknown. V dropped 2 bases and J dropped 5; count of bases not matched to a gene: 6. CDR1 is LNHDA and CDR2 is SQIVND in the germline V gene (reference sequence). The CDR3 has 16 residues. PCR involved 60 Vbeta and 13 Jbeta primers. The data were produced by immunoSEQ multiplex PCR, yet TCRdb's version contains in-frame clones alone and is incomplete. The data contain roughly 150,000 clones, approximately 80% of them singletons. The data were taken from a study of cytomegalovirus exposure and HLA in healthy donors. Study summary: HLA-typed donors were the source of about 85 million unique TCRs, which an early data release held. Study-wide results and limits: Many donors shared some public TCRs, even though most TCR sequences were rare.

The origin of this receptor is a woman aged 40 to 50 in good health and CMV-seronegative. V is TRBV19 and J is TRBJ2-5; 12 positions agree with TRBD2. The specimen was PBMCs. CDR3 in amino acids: CASSITSGGRLETQYF. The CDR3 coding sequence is TGTGCCAGTAGTATAACTAGCGGGGGGAGGTTGGAGACCCAGTACTTC.